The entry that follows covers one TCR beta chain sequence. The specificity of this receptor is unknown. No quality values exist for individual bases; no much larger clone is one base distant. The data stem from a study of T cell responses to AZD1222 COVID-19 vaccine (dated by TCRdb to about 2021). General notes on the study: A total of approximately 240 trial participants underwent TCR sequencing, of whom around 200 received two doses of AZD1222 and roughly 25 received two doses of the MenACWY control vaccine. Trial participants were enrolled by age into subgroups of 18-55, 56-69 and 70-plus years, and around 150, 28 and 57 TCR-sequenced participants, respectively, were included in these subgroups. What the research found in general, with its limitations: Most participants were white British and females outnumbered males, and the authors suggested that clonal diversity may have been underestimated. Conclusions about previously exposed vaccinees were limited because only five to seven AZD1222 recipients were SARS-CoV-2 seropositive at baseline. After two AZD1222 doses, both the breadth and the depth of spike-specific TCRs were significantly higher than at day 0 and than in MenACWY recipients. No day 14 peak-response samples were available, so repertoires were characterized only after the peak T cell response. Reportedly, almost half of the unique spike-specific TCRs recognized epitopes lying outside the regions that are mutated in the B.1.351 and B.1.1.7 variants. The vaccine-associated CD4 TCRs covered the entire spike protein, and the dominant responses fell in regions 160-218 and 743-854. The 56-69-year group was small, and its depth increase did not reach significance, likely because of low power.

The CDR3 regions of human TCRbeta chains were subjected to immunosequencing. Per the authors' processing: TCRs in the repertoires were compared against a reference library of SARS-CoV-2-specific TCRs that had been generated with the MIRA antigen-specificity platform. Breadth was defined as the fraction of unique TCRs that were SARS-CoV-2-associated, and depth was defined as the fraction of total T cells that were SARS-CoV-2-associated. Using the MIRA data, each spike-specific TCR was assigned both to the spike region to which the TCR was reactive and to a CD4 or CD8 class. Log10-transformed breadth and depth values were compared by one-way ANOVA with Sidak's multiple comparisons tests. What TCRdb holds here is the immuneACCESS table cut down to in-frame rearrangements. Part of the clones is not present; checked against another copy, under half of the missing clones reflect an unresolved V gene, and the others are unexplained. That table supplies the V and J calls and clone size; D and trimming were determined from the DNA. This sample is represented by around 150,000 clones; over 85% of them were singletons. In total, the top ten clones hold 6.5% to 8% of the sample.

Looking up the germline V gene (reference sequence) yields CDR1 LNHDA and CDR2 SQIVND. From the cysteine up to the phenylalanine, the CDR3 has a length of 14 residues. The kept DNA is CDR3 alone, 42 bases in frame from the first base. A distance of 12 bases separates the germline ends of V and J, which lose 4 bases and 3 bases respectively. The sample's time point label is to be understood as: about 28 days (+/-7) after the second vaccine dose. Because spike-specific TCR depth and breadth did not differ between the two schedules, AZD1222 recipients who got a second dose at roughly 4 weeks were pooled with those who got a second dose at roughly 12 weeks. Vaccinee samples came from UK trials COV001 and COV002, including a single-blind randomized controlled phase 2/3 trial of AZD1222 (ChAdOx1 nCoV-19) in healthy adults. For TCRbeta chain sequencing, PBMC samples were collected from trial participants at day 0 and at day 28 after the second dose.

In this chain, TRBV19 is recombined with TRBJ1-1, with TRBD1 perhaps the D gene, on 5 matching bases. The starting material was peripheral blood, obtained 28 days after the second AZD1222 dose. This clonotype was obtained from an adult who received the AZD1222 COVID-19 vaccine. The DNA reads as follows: TGTGCCAGTAGTAGGGGCCCCGCGGACACTGAAGCTTTCTTT. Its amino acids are CASSRGPADTEAFF.